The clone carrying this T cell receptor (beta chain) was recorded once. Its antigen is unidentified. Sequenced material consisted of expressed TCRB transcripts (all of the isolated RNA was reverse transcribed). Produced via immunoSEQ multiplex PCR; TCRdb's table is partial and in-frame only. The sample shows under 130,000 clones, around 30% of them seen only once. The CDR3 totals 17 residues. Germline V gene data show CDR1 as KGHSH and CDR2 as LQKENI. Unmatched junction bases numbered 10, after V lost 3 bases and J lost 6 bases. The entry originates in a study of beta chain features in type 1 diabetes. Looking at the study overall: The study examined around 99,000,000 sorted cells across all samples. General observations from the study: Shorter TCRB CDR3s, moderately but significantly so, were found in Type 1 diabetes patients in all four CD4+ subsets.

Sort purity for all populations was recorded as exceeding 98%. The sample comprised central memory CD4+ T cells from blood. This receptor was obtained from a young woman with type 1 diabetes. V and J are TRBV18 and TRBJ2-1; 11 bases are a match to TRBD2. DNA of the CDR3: TGTGCCAGCTCACCGAGTCTAGCGGGAGGCCTAGCCAATGAGCAGTTCTTC. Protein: CASSPSLAGGLANEQFF.